This paragraph reports one T cell receptor beta chain. Its antigen is not identified. The data were obtained in a study of T cell repertoires in cytomegalovirus infection. Study-level points and caveats: HLA-C-restricted CMV clonotypes gave the most frequent clonotype in two of eight donors. Identification of carriers of CMV plus the relevant HLA was performed using cumulative public TCR beta family frequency.

The V gene end was trimmed by 6 bases and the J gene end by 6 bases; junction bases not matched to a gene: 6. Germline V gene lookup returns CDR1 MNHEY and CDR2 SVGEGT. This CDR3 has 15 residues. TCRdb independently ran MiXCR on the reads; one entry per CDR3 protein. The repertoire includes approximately 200,000 distinct CDR3 sequences, approximately 24% of them detected once, and about 20% sits in the top ten. This TCR derives from a human donor in good health (CMV status not recorded). Some clones in this sample may be carry-over from other donors' samples. The chain employs TRBV6-2 or TRBV6-3 and TRBJ1-5, with TRBD1 matching 12 bases. The sample comprised CD8+ T cells from PBMCs. The CDR3 sequence is CASSPPGQGAQPQHF. The CDR3 nucleotides are TGTGCCAGCAGCCCTCCGGGACAGGGGGCTCAGCCCCAGCATTTT.